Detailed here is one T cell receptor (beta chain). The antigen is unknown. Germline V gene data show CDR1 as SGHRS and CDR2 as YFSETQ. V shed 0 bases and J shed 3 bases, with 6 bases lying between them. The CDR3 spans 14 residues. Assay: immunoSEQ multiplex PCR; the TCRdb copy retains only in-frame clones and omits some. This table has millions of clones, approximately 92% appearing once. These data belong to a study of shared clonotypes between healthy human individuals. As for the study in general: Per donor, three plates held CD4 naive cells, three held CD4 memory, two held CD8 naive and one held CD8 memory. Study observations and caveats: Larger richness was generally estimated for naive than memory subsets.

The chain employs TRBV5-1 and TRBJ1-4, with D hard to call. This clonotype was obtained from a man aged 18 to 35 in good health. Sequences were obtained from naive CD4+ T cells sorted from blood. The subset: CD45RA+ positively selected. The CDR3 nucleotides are TGCGCCAGCAGCTTGGGACTTCCTAATGAAAAACTGTTTTTT. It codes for CASSLGLPNEKLFF.